This TCR beta chain was observed in a study of OX40 agonist ivuxolimab in advanced cancers. In terms of the full investigation: Ivuxolimab was a fully human IgG2 agonistic monoclonal antibody targeting the costimulatory receptor OX40 (CD134). In the dose-escalation cohort, 65% to 90% of patients were male, and the mean age was approximately 60 years, with a range of 23 to 79. Of the roughly 50 dose-escalation patients, hepatocellular carcinoma was present in about 20, melanoma in around 15, renal cell carcinoma in 9 and head and neck cancer in 9. Partial responses were achieved by three dose-escalation patients, of whom one had hepatocellular carcinoma and two had cutaneous melanoma. Intravenous ivuxolimab was administered to patients every 2 weeks at six dose levels: 0.01, 0.1, 0.3, 1.5, 3 and 10 mg/kg. Peripheral TCRbeta sequencing was intended to test whether TCR sequence diversity was altered and clonal T-cell expansion was caused by ivuxolimab. Patients were allowed to have had prior anti-PD-1, anti-PD-L1 or anti-CTLA-4 therapy, and around two fifths of the dose-escalation patients had been treated with checkpoint inhibitors. The paper covers the monotherapy dose-escalation part of the phase I ivuxolimab trial, which included N ≈ 50 patients. Results and caveats for the whole study, not just this receptor: In the 0.1-3.0 mg/kg groups, partial responders had among the lowest normalized peripheral clonal expansion, particularly in CD8+ T cells. The antigen specificity of the clonally expanded peripheral T cells was not determined. Clonal expansion of both CD4+ and CD8+ blood T cells was observed from baseline to week 6 at doses 0.1 to 3.0 mg/kg. Low levels of normalized T-cell clonal expansion were also seen in some patients who did not respond. On average, CD8+ T cells showed more expanded clones than CD4+ T cells after ivuxolimab.

From the cysteine through the phenylalanine, the CDR3 covers 16 amino acids. The entry retains the CDR3 DNA only, 48 bases that are in frame from base 1. The germline V gene sets CDR1 to MGHDK and CDR2 to SYGVNS. Notes on this clone: Its recognized antigen is unknown. The junction and the germline gene differ at one end; a read error may be behind it.

To sequence the TCRbeta CDR3 region, genomic DNA was isolated from the sorted cells. The immunoSEQ Assay was used for sequencing of TCRbeta CDR3 regions. Drawn from immuneACCESS, this table holds only the in-frame rearrangements with V and J called that TCRdb kept. Clones are partly lost; checked studies trace under half to an unresolved V gene and leave the rest unexplained. Counted in this sample were under 15,000 clones; about 80% of them appeared once. In total, the top ten clones hold approximately 30% of the sample. Patients with autoimmune disease history or receiving systemic immunosuppression were excluded from the trial. In every dose cohort, peripheral blood was drawn for TCR sequencing at baseline, cycle 4 day 1, and cycle 7 day 1. The samples were taken from a phase I, first-in-human, multicenter, open-label dose-escalation trial of ivuxolimab. Adults with locally advanced or metastatic head and neck squamous cell, hepatocellular, melanoma or renal cell carcinoma were enrolled in the trial. CD4+ and CD8+ T cells were sorted separately from peripheral blood before TCR sequencing.

The sequence was collected from an adult with an advanced solid tumor such as melanoma, head and neck, liver or kidney cancer. The source was CD4+ or CD8+ T cells sorted from blood, collected in a trial of the OX40 agonist ivuxolimab. The chain is made from TRBV25-1 and TRBJ2-3; 8 central nucleotides agree with TRBD2. The encoded CDR3 is CASSPEAGARGDMQYF. The bases read TGTGCCAGCAGCCCTGAAGCGGGAGCCCGGGGAGATATGCAGTATTTT.